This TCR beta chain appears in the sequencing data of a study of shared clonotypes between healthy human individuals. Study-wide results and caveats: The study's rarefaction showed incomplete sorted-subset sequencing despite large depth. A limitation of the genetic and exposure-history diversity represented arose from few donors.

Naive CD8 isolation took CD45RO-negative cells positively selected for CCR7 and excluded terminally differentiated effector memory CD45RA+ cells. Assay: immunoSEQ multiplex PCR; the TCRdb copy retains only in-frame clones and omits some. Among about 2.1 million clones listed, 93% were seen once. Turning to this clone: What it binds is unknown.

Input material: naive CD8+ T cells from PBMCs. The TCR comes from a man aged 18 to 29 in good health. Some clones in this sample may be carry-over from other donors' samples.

The CDR3 DNA reads as TGTGCCAGCAGCTTGGGACTGGGCAATCAGCCCCAGCATTTT. Translated: CASSLGLGNQPQHF. The rearrangement joins TRBV5-4 to TRBJ1-5, with no clear D. The V end lost 0 bases, the J end lost 2 bases, and 6 bases lay between the germline ends. Germline V gives CDR1 SGHNT, CDR2 YYREEE (reference sequence). There are 14 residues in the CDR3.